This T cell receptor beta chain was sequenced during a study of glioma-infiltrating T cells. General study results and limits: Tissue-blood divergence was below expectation in non-neoplastic patients, above in gliomas.

This clonotype was seen many times. The antigen is not known. Amplification of TCR alpha and beta CDR3 regions from RNA used iRepertoire nested multiplex PCR. For one-step reverse transcription and amplification, 100-400 ng of tissue mRNA or PBMC total RNA was used. TCRdb recomputed calls from the multiplex PCR reads with MiXCR, one row per CDR3 protein. Among about 410,000 distinct CDR3 sequences listed, about two fifths were seen once. The CDR3 runs 14 residues. Germline CDR1 and CDR2: MNHEY and SMNVEV (reference sequence). Trimming removed 5 bases from V and 3 bases from J; junction bases left unmatched: 3.

The chain combines TRBV27 with TRBJ2-7, with TRBD2 identical over 11 bases. Material for sequencing was glioma tissue, nonneoplastic brain tissue, or PBMCs (not recorded which). The sequence derives from a human donor with low-grade glioma or glioblastoma, undergoing nonglioma brain surgery, or in good health (not recorded which). CDR3 sequence: CASSTTSGSYEQYF. The CDR3 DNA reads TGTGCCAGCAGTACTACTAGCGGGAGCTACGAGCAGTACTTC.